The 3 T cell receptor beta chains below all came from one sample that was sequenced in a study of shared clonotypes between healthy human individuals. Generated by immunoSEQ multiplex PCR, the TCRdb table keeps only in-frame clones and is missing some. The sample has around 750,000 clones; approximately 79% are singletons. The material sequenced was memory CD4+ T cells sorted from blood. The subset is: CD45RA-negative fraction. The receptor source for this set is a woman in her twenties or thirties in good health.

This clone was detected a few times. Other DNA sequences in this specimen translate into the identical CDR3. The chain is built from TRBV5-1 and TRBJ1-3, with TRBD1 as a possible D gene (6 bases). This CDR3 comprises 15 residues. Trimming took off 1 base at V and 2 bases at J, with 10 bases between the two ends. The germline V gene encodes CDR1 SGHRS and CDR2 YFSETQ. The chain's CDR3 is CASSLFSGAGNTIYF. The CDR3 region has the DNA TGCGCCAGCAGCTTGTTTTCAGGGGCTGGAAACACCATATATTTT. Drawing the rest from reference TRBV5-1 and TRBJ1-3, the complete variable domain is KAGVTQTPRYLIKTRGQQVTLSCSPISGHRSVSWYQQTPGQGLQFLFEYFSETQRNKGNFPGRFSGRQFSNSRSEMNVSTLELGDSALYLCASSLFSGAGNTIYFGEGSWLTVV.

V is TRBV5-6 and J is TRBJ2-3; 11 bases are a match to TRBD2. CDR1 is SGHDT and CDR2 is YYEEEE in the germline V gene. With 2 bases clipped from V and 5 bases from J, the junction kept 1 base outside the gene matches. The CDR3 runs 14 residues. The CDR3 region is CASSFLAGGDTQYF. The CDR3 DNA sequence: TGTGCCAGCAGCTTCCTAGCGGGAGGAGATACGCAGTATTTT.

The CDR3 DNA sequence: TGTGCCAGCAGCGTAGGCTTCGGGACAGAGTCCTACGAGCAGTACTTC. Its translation is CASSVGFGTESYEQYF. J is TRBJ2-7 and V is TRBV9; 7 positions agree with TRBD1. CDR1 is SGDLS and CDR2 is YYNGEE in the germline V gene. V dropped 0 bases and J dropped 1; count of bases not matched to a gene: 7. The CDR3 spans 16 residues.